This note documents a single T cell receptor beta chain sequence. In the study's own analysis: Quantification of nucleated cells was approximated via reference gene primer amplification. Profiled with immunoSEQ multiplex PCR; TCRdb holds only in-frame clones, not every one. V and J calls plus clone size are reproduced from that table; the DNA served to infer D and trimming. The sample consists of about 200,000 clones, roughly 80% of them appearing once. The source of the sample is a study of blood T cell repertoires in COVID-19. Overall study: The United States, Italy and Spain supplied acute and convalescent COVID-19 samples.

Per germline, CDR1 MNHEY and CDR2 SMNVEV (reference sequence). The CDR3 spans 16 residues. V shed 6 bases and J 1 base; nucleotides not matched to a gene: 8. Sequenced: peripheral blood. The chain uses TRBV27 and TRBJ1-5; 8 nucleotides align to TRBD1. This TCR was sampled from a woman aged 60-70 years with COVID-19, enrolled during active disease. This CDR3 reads CASRSLRGPSNQPQHF. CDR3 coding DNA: TGTGCCAGCAGAAGTCTCAGGGGGCCCAGCAATCAGCCCCAGCATTTT.